Below are 18 T cell receptor beta chains sequenced from a single sample in a study of spatial heterogeneity in lung cancer. Described time point: blood at routine non-recurrence follow-up after resection. Unsorted samples of tumor, nontumor lung or frozen PBMC had their whole RNA sequenced. TCRdb reanalysed the 5' RACE reads using MiXCR and keeps one entry per CDR3 protein. The sample has roughly 120,000 distinct CDR3 sequences; more than 10% are singletons. The material was PBMCs, obtained at follow-up. The receptor source for this set is a male donor with early-stage non-small cell lung cancer.

A few counts support this clonotype. The chain is built from TRBV3-1 and TRBJ2-1, with D perhaps matching TRBD2 (6 bases). V was clipped by 6 bases and J by 0 bases, with 12 bases between them. The CDR3 loop spans 15 amino acids. Germline lookup yields CDR1 LGHDT and CDR2 YNNKEL (reference sequence). The CDR3 DNA reads as TGTGCCAGCAGTAAAGGAGGGGCCTCCTACAATGAGCAGTTCTTC. Translation: CASSKGGASYNEQFF.

The V call is TRBV28, the J call TRBJ1-2; TRBD1 matches 10 bases. Germline CDR1 MDHEN, CDR2 SYDVKM. The CDR3 runs 14 residues. The trim removed 4 bases at V and 5 bases at J, leaving 4 bases unmatched. This CDR3 is CASSSRDRGYGYTF. Written as DNA, the CDR3 is TGTGCCAGCAGTTCCCGGGACAGGGGTTATGGCTACACCTTC.

Ten or more counts support this clonotype. CDR3 sequence reads: CASSLVGDVENEQFF. The CDR3 nucleotides read TGTGCCAGCAGTTTAGTGGGGGACGTAGAGAATGAGCAGTTCTTC. V is TRBV27 and J is TRBJ2-1, with D possibly called TRBD1 or TRBD2 (5 bases each). Trimming cost V 2 bases and J 7 bases, with 15 bases left between them. The CDR3 extends over 15 amino acids. Germline loops: CDR1 MNHEY, CDR2 SMNVEV (reference sequence).

This clonotype was recorded a few times. This chain joins TRBV27 and TRBJ1-2, with 8 bases fitting TRBD1. Germline V gene data show CDR1 as MNHEY and CDR2 as SMNVEV (reference sequence). CDR3 size: 13 residues. V lost 3 bases and J lost 7; bases outside the gene matches: 4. In DNA form, the CDR3 reads TGTGCCAGCAGTTTGAACAGGGGGAGTGGCTACACCTTC. Its translation: CASSLNRGSGYTF.

This clonotype was recorded a few times. The chain combines TRBV28 with TRBJ2-1; D is perhaps TRBD2 (5 bases). The germline gives CDR1 MDHEN, CDR2 SYDVKM. The CDR3 has 13 residues. Between the trimmed V and J ends, which lost 8 bases and 5 bases, there was a span of 13 bases. The CDR3 bases are TGTGCCAGCCGAGGGAGTAAGGACAATGAGCAGTTCTTC. This sequence encodes CASRGSKDNEQFF.

The rearrangement links TRBV20-1 to TRBJ2-4; D ambiguous. The CDR3 loop spans 13 amino acids. Trimming removed 2 bases at V and 2 bases at J, with 7 bases between. CDR1 DFQATT and CDR2 SNEGSKA come from the germline V gene (reference sequence). The CDR3 coding sequence is TGCAGTGCTAGACCATGGTCCAAAAACATTCAGTACTTC. It yields the protein CSARPWSKNIQYF.

The sample holds many counts of this clonotype. The chain employs TRBV29-1 and TRBJ2-1, with 8 bases that match TRBD2. The germline V gene encodes CDR1 SQVTM and CDR2 ANQGSEA. This CDR3 has 14 amino acids. With V trimmed by 5 bases and J by 0 bases, 3 bases remained unmatched. The CDR3 region is CSVTRGGSYNEQFF. Here the CDR3 DNA reads TGCAGCGTTACCCGGGGGGGCTCCTACAATGAGCAGTTCTTC.

This rearrangement joins TRBV11-2 to TRBJ1-1; 8 nucleotides match TRBD1. Germline V gives CDR1 SGHAT, CDR2 FQNNGV. Trimming removed 3 bases from V and 4 bases from J; junction bases left unmatched: 10. This CDR3 is built from 16 residues. The CDR3 region has the DNA TGTGCCAGCAGCTTTGAACGCAGGGGGCGCGGCACTGAAGCTTTCTTT. Translation gives CASSFERRGRGTEAFF. The variable domain in full, completed from reference TRBV11-2 and TRBJ1-1, reads EAGVAQSPRYKIIEKRQSVAFWCNPISGHATLYWYQQILGQGPKLLIQFQNNGVVDDSQLPKDRFSAERLKGVDSTLKIQPAKLEDSAVYLCASSFERRGRGTEAFFGQGTRLTVV.

The CDR3 coding sequence is TGTGCCAGCAGCCAAGATCTCGGCAGGGACTATGGCTACACCTTC. Translated, it gives CASSQDLGRDYGYTF. This chain connects TRBV4-2 to TRBJ1-2; D is possibly TRBD1 (5 bases). Trimming took off 0 bases at V and 3 bases at J, with 11 bases between the two ends. From germline, CDR1 is LGHNA and CDR2 YNFKEQ. The CDR3 spans 15 residues.

The V gene is TRBV24-1, the J gene TRBJ2-2; 7 bases are a match to TRBD1. CDR3 length: 16 residues. Germline CDR1 reads KGHDR; CDR2 reads SFDVKD. J lost 3 bases, V lost 4 bases, and 7 bases had no gene match. The CDR3 here is CATSDTRTGDTGELFF. For the CDR3, the DNA is TGTGCCACCAGTGACACCCGGACAGGCGACACCGGGGAGCTGTTTTTT.

The chain carries TRBV6-2 or TRBV6-3 and TRBJ2-7; perhaps TRBD2 as D (5 bases). The CDR3 has 13 amino acids. The germline CDR1 and CDR2 sequences are MNHEY and SVGEGT. Trimming left V 0 bases short and J 7 bases short, with 10 bases between. The DNA for the CDR3 is TGTGCCAGCAGTTACTCGAAGGGCGGGGAGCAGTACTTC. Translating gives CASSYSKGGEQYF.

Only a few counts were recorded for this clonotype. The CDR3 coding sequence is TGTGCCAGCAGGGGACCACTGGTAGGGGCTTTCTTT. Its translation: CASRGPLVGAFF. The chain has TRBV2 and TRBJ1-1; D is possibly TRBD1 (5 bases). Germline CDR1 is SNHLY and CDR2 is FYNNEI. This CDR3 comprises 12 residues. With 6 bases removed from V and 11 bases from J, the gap between germline ends came to 16 bases.

Many counts were recorded for this clonotype. The chain has TRBV7-2 and TRBJ2-1; D perhaps matches TRBD2 (5 bases). The CDR3 spans 15 residues. V was shortened by 5 bases and J by 0 bases, with 11 bases between the two germline ends. The germline CDR1 and CDR2 sequences are SGHTA and FQGNSA. CDR3 bases: TGTGCCAGCAGCCTTGGACTGAGCTCCTACAATGAGCAGTTCTTC. Amino acid sequence: CASSLGLSSYNEQFF.

Only a few counts were recorded for this clonotype. The DNA for the CDR3 is TGTGCCAGCAGCTTCTCCCGAGCGGGGACTTACGAGCAGTACTTC. Protein sequence: CASSFSRAGTYEQYF. V usage is TRBV7-2 and J usage is TRBJ2-7, with TRBD2 matching over 7 bases. The V gene end was trimmed by 3 bases and the J gene end by 4 bases; junction bases not matched to a gene: 9. Per germline, CDR1 SGHTA and CDR2 FQGNSA. This CDR3 region has 15 residues.

This chain links TRBV28 with TRBJ2-5, with 13 nucleotides matching TRBD2. CDR1 is MDHEN, CDR2 SYDVKM, per germline. The trim removed 2 bases at V and 2 bases at J, leaving 11 bases unmatched. The CDR3 extends over 19 amino acids. The CDR3 nucleotides read TGTGCCAGCAGTTTAAGGGGACTAGCGGGGTCACTCAGTCAAGAGACCCAGTACTTC. Its translation is CASSLRGLAGSLSQETQYF.

This chain joins TRBV5-1 and TRBJ2-1; no reliable D call. V was shortened by 4 bases and J by 16 bases, with 15 bases between the two germline ends. The germline CDR1 and CDR2 sequences are SGHRS and YFSETQ. This CDR3 has 11 residues. The CDR3 is CASSPSYELFF. CDR3 nucleotides: TGCGCCAGCAGCCCCTCTTACGAGCTTTTCTTC.

This clonotype has only a few counts. The J gene is TRBJ2-2, the V gene TRBV24-1; no reliable D call. V was trimmed by 3 bases and J by 8 bases, leaving 12 bases between them. Germline V gene sequence: CDR1 KGHDR, CDR2 SFDVKD. The CDR3 is made up of 14 amino acids. The CDR3 spells CATSDGLEVGELFF. Written as DNA, the CDR3 is TGTGCCACCAGTGATGGTCTCGAGGTTGGGGAGCTGTTTTTT.

This clonotype was seen at least ten times. The chain combines TRBV29-1 with TRBJ2-1; D gene ambiguous. Per the germline V gene, CDR1 is SQVTM and CDR2 is ANQGSEA. V was pared by 1 base and J by 11 bases, with 21 bases between. This CDR3 is 15 amino acids long. In DNA form, the CDR3 reads TGCAGCGTTGAAGTTAAGTTGACTCTCGTTGGGAAGCAGTTCTTC. Its translation is CSVEVKLTLVGKQFF.